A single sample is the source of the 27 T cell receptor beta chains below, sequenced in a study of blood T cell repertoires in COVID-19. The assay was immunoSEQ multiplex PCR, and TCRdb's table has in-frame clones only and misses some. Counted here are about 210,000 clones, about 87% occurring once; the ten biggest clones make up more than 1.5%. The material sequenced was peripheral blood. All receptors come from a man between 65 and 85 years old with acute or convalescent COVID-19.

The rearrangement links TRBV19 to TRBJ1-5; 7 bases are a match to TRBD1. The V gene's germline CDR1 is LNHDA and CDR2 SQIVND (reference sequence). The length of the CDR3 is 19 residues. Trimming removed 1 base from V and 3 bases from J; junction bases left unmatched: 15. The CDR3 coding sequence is TGTGCCAGTAGTATAGCAACAGGGGTCCCTTTTCAGTACAATCAGCCCCAGCATTTT. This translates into CASSIATGVPFQYNQPQHF.

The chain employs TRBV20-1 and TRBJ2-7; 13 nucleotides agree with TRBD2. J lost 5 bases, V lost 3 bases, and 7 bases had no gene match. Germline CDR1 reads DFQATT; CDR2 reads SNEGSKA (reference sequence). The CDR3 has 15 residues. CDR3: CSASLLAGGHDEQYF. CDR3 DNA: TGCAGTGCTAGTTTACTAGCGGGAGGGCACGACGAGCAGTACTTC.

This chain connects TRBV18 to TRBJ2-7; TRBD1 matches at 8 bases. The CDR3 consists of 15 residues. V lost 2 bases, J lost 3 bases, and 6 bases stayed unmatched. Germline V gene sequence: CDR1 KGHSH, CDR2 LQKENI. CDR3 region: CASSPVPGQDYEQYF. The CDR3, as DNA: TGTGCCAGCTCACCAGTCCCGGGACAGGACTACGAGCAGTACTTC.

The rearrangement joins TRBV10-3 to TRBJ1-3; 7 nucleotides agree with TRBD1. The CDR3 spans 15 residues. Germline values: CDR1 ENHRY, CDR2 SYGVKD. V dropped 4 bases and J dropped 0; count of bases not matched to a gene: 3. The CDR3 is CAISGGQFSGNTIYF. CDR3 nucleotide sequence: TGTGCCATCAGTGGGGGACAGTTCTCTGGAAACACCATATATTTT.

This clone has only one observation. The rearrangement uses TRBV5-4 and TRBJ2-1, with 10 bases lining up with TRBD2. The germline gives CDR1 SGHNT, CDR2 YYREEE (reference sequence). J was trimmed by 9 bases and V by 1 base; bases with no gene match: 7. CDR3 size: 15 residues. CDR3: CASSLRLAGASEQFF. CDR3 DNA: TGTGCCAGCAGCTTGAGGCTAGCGGGAGCCAGTGAGCAGTTCTTC. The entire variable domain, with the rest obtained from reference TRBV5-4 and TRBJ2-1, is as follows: ETGVTQSPTHLIKTRGQQVTLRCSSQSGHNTVSWYQQALGQGPQFIFQYYREEENGRGNFPPRFSGLQFPNYSSELNVNALELDDSALYLCASSLRLAGASEQFFGPGTRLTVL.

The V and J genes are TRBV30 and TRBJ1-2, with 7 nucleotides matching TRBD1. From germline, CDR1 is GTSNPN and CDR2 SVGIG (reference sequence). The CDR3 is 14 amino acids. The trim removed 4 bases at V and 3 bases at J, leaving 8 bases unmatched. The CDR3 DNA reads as TGTGCCTGGAATCGAAGGGGGCGCGACTATGGCTACACCTTC. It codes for CAWNRRGRDYGYTF.

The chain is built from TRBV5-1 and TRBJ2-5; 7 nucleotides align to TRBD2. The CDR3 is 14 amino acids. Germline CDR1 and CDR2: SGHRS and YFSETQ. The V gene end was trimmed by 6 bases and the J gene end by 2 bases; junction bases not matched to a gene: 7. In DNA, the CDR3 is TGCGCCAGCAACCTAAGCGGGAAACAAGAGACCCAGTACTTC. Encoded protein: CASNLSGKQETQYF.

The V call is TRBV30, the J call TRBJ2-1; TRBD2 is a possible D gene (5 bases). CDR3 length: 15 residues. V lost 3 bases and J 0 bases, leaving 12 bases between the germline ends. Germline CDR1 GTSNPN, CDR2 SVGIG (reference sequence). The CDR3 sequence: CAWRRSSISYNEQFF. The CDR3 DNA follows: TGTGCCTGGAGGCGGTCTAGCATCTCCTACAATGAGCAGTTCTTC. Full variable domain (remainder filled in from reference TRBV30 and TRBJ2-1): SQTIHQWPATLVQPVGSPLSLECTVEGTSNPNLYWYRQAAGRGLQLLFYSVGIGQISSEVPQNLSASRPQDRQFILSSKKLLLSDSGFYLCAWRRSSISYNEQFFGPGTRLTVL.

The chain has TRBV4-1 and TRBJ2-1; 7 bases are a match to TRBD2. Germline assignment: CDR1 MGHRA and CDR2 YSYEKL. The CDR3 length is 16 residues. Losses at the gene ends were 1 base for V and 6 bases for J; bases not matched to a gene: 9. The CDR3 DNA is TGCGCCAGCAGCCAAGGTCCGGCGGGAGCTGGCAATGAGCAGTTCTTC. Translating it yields CASSQGPAGAGNEQFF.

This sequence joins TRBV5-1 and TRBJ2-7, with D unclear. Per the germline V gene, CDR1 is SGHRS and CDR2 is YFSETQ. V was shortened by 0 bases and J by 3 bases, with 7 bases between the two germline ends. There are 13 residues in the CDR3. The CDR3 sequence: CASSLGPDYEQYF. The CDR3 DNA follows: TGCGCCAGCAGCTTGGGGCCAGACTACGAGCAGTACTTC.

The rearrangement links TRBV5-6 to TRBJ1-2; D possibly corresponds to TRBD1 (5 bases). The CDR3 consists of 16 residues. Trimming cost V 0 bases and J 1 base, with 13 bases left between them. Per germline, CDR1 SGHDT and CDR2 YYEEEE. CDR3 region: CASSLGKRGFNYGYTF. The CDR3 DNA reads TGTGCCAGCAGCTTGGGGAAACGGGGGTTTAACTATGGCTACACCTTC. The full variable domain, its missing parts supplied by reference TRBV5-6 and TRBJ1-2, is DAGVTQSPTHLIKTRGQQVTLRCSPKSGHDTVSWYQQALGQGPQFIFQYYEEEERQRGNFPDRFSGHQFPNYSSELNVNALLLGDSALYLCASSLGKRGFNYGYTFGSGTRLTVV.

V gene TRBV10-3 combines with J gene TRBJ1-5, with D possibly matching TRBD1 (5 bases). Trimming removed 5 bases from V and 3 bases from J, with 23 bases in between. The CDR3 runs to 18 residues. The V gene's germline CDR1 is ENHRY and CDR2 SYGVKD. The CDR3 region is CAISTGLPRGNFNQPQHF. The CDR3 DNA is TGTGCCATCAGTACGGGACTCCCGAGGGGTAACTTCAATCAGCCCCAGCATTTT.

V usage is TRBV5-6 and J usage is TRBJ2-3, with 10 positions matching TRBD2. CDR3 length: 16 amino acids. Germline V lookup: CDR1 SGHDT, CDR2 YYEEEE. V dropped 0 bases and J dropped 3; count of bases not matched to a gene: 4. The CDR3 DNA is TGTGCCAGCAGCTTGGCTCCAGCGGGAGGGACAGATACGCAGTATTTT. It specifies CASSLAPAGGTDTQYF.

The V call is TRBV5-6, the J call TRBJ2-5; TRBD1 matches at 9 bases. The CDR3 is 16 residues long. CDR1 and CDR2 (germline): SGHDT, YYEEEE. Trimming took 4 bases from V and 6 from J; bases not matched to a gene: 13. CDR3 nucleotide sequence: TGTGCCAGCAGCGGAACAGGGGGCCTTAAAGGTCAGACCCAGTACTTC. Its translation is CASSGTGGLKGQTQYF.

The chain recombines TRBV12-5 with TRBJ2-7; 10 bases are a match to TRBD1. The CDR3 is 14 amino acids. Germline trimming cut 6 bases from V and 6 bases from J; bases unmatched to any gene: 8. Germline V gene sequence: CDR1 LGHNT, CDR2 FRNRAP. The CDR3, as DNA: TGTGCTAGTGGACGCGGGACAGGGGTGAGCGAGCAGTACTTC. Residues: CASGRGTGVSEQYF.

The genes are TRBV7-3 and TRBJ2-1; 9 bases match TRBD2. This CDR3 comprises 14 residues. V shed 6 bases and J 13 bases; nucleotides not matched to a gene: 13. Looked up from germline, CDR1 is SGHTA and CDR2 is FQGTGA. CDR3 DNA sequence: TGTGCCAGCAGTCCCGGGACTAGCTCCTCTCATCAGTTCTTC. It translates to CASSPGTSSSHQFF. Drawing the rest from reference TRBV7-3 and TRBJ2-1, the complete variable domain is GAGVSQTPSNKVTEKGKYVELRCDPISGHTALYWYRQSLGQGPEFLIYFQGTGAADDSGLPNDRFFAVRPEGSVSTLKIQRTERGDSAVYLCASSPGTSSSHQFFGPGTRLTVL.

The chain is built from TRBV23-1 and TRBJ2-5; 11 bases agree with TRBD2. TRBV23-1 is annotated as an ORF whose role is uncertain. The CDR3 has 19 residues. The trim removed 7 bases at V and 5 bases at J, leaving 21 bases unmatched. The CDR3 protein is CASNLKGHPRLAGKETQYF. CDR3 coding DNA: TGCGCCAGCAATTTGAAGGGACACCCCCGACTAGCGGGAAAGGAGACCCAGTACTTC.

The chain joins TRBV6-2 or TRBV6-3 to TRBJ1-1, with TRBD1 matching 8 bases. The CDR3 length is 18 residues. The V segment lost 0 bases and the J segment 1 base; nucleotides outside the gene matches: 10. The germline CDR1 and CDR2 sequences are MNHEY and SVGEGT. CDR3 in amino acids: CASSYSTRGRNKNTEAFF. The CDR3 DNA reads TGTGCCAGCAGTTACTCGACCAGGGGGCGAAACAAGAACACTGAAGCTTTCTTT.

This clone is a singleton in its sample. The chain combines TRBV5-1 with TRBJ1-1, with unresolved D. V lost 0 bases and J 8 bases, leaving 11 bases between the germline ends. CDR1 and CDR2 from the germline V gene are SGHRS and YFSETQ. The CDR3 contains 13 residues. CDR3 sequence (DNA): TGCGCCAGCAGCTTGGACCCATTCAGGGAAGCTTTCTTT. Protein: CASSLDPFREAFF.

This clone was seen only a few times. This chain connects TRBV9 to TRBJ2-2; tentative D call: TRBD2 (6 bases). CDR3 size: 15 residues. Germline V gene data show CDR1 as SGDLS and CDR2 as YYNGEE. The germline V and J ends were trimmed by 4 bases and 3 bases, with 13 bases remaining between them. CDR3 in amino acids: CASSPMGLYTGELFF. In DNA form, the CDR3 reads TGTGCCAGCAGCCCGATGGGACTTTACACCGGGGAGCTGTTTTTT. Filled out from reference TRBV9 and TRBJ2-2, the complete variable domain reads DSGVTQTPKHLITATGQRVTLRCSPRSGDLSVYWYQQSLDQGLQFLIQYYNGEERAKGNILERFSAQQFPDLHSELNLSSLELGDSALYFCASSPMGLYTGELFFGEGSRLTVL.

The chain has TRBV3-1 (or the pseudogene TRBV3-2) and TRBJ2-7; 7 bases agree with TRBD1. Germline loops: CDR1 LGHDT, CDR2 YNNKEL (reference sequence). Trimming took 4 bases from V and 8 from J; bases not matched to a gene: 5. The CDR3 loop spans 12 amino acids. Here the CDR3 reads CASSRTGQKQYF. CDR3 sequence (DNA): TGTGCCAGCAGCCGAACGGGACAGAAGCAGTACTTC.

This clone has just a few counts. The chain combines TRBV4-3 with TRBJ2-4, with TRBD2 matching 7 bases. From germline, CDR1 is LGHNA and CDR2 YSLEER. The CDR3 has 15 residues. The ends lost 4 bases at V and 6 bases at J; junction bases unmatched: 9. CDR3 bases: TGCGCCAGCAGCCGGAGGAGGGAGGGGCCAAACATTCAGTACTTC. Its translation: CASSRRREGPNIQYF.

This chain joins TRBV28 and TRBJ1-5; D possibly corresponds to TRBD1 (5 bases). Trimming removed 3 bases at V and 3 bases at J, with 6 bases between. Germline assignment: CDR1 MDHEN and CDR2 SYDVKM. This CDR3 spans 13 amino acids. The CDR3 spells CASSLGHNQPQHF. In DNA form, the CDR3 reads TGTGCCAGCAGTTTGGGGCACAATCAGCCCCAGCATTTT.

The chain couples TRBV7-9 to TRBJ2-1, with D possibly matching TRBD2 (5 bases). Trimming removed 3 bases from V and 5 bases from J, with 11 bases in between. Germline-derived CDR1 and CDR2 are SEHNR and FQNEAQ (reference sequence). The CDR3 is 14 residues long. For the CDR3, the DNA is TGTGCCAGCAGCTTTACTAGTTCCCACAATGAGCAGTTCTTC. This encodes CASSFTSSHNEQFF.

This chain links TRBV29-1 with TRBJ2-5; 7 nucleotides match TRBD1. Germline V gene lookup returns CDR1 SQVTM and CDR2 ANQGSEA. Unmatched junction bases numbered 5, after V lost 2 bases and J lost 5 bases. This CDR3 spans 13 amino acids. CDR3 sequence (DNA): TGCAGCGTTGAACGACAGGGTGTGGAGACCCAGTACTTC. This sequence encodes CSVERQGVETQYF.

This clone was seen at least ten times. CDR3 bases: TGTGCCAGCAGAATACTAAGTGGCGGGGAGCTGTTTTTT. Residues: CASRILSGGELFF. The chain has TRBV2 and TRBJ2-2, with no clear D. V lost 6 bases and J lost 7, with 12 bases in between. Germline lookup yields CDR1 SNHLY and CDR2 FYNNEI. The CDR3 contains 13 residues.

CDR3 nucleotides: TGTGCCAGCAGCCCTAGCCGCGATGGCTACACCTTC. This encodes CASSPSRDGYTF. V usage is TRBV2 and J usage is TRBJ1-2; D uncertain. The V gene lost 6 bases and the J gene lost 6 bases, with 11 bases spanning the gap. The germline CDR1 and CDR2 sequences are SNHLY and FYNNEI. This CDR3 spans 12 amino acids. The full variable domain, in which reference TRBV2 and TRBJ1-2 provide the parts outside the CDR3, is EPEVTQTPSHQVTQMGQEVILRCVPISNHLYFYWYRQILGQKVEFLVSFYNNEISEKSEIFDDQFSVERPDGSNFTLKIRSTKLEDSAMYFCASSPSRDGYTFGSGTRLTVV.